These 23 T cell receptor beta chains came from one sample sequenced in a study of patients and donors after allogeneic stem cell transplantation. In TCRdb, the RT-PCR reads were re-called with MiXCR into one record per CDR3 protein. The table shows tens of thousands of distinct CDR3 sequences, with about two fifths occurring only once. The sequenced sample was blood, either unsorted or a sorted T cell fraction (not recorded which). The source is a human donor who was either an allogeneic HSCT recipient or a stem cell or donor lymphocyte infusion donor (not recorded which). It is not recorded whose cells these are; they may come from a transplant donor.

The gene calls are TRBV29-1 and TRBJ2-7; no clear D. Germline CDR1 reads SQVTM; CDR2 reads ANQGSEA. The V and J ends lost 6 bases and 7 bases respectively, with 19 bases between them. The CDR3 length is 13 residues. CDR3 bases: TGCAGCGTCGGTGGGCAGATGCTTTGGGAGCAGTACTTC. Translation: CSVGGQMLWEQYF.

This sequence joins TRBV29-1 and TRBJ2-7; no clear D. Germline values: CDR1 SQVTM, CDR2 ANQGSEA. There are 12 residues in the CDR3. V lost 0 bases and J 6 bases, leaving 9 bases between the germline ends. The chain's CDR3 is CSVEDPSGEQYV. CDR3 coding DNA: TGCAGCGTTGAAGATCCGAGTGGCGAGCAGTACGTC.

This clonotype came up a few times. The chain joins TRBV15 to TRBJ1-1, with TRBD1 as a possible D gene (6 bases). CDR1 is LNHNV, CDR2 YYDKDF, per germline (reference sequence). There are 16 residues in the CDR3. Deletions cut 1 base from V and 11 bases from J, with 23 bases between. The CDR3, as DNA: TGTGCCACCAGCAGAGGTCTGAGACAGGTTGAAAAAGGGGCTTTCTTT. Protein sequence: CATSRGLRQVEKGAFF.

The chain is built from TRBV7-9 and TRBJ2-1, with 8 positions matching TRBD2. The CDR3 is 13 residues long. The junction had 2 bases not matched to a gene; V was cut back by 5 bases and J by 5 bases. From germline, CDR1 is SEHNR and CDR2 FQNEAQ (reference sequence). The DNA of the CDR3 is TGTGCCAGCAGCATTAGCGGGAACAATGAGCAGTTCTTC. Amino acid sequence: CASSISGNNEQFF.

The chain carries TRBV7-9 and TRBJ2-1, with a possible D match to TRBD1 (5 bases). The V gene's germline CDR1 is SEHNR and CDR2 FQNEAQ (reference sequence). The CDR3 extends over 14 amino acids. V lost 0 bases, J lost 3 bases, and 6 bases lay in between. As DNA, the CDR3 is TGTGCCAGCAGCTTAGCAGGGGTCTACAATGAGCAGTTCTTC. It is translated as CASSLAGVYNEQFF.

The chain uses TRBV12-3 or TRBV12-4 and TRBJ2-2; 8 bases are shared with TRBD2. Losses at the gene ends were 7 bases for V and 2 bases for J; bases not matched to a gene: 3. The CDR3 spans 14 residues. As DNA, the CDR3 is TGTGCCAGCATGGGGACTAGAAACACCGGGGAGCTGTTTTTT. This codes for CASMGTRNTGELFF.

The V gene is TRBV10-3, the J gene TRBJ1-5, with TRBD1 as a possible D gene (6 bases). This CDR3 is 14 amino acids long. The germline V gene has CDR1 ENHRY and CDR2 SYGVKD. V dropped 5 bases and J dropped 1 base, with 9 bases sitting between them. In DNA, the CDR3 is TGTGCCATCAGTCGGACAGAGAGCAATCAGCCCCAGCATTTT. This encodes CAISRTESNQPQHF.

The rearrangement joins TRBV7-3 to TRBJ2-1; D tentatively reads TRBD1 or TRBD2 (7 bases each). Germline lookup yields CDR1 SGHTA and CDR2 FQGTGA. The CDR3 totals 15 residues. The V end lost 5 bases, the J end lost 6 bases, and 17 bases lay between the germline ends. The CDR3 protein is CASSLRDREGNEQFF. For the CDR3, the DNA is TGTGCCAGCAGCCTCCGCGACAGGGAGGGCAATGAGCAGTTCTTC.

This clonotype was detected only a few times. This chain uses TRBV10-3 with TRBJ1-1; 7 bases map to TRBD1. The CDR3 has 18 residues. The V gene's germline CDR1 is ENHRY and CDR2 SYGVKD. After removal of 2 bases from V and 4 bases from J, the junction contained 16 bases not matched to a gene. The CDR3 protein is CAISEPDRVSAPGTEAFF. CDR3 nucleotides: TGTGCCATCAGTGAGCCAGACAGGGTATCCGCACCTGGCACTGAAGCTTTCTTT.

This clonotype was detected a few times. This chain uses TRBV4-3 with TRBJ1-2; perhaps TRBD1 as D (6 bases). Germline V gene sequence: CDR1 LGHNA, CDR2 YSLEER. The CDR3 covers 13 residues. The germline V and J ends were trimmed by 1 base and 8 bases, with 11 bases remaining between them. CDR3 DNA: TGCGCCAGCAGCCAAGTCAGGGGCTGGGGCTACACCTTC. Translation gives CASSQVRGWGYTF.

The chain joins TRBV7-9 to TRBJ1-4, with D unclear. Trimming removed 1 base at V and 8 bases at J, with 8 bases between. The CDR3 is 13 residues long. Looked up from germline, CDR1 is SEHNR and CDR2 is FQNEAQ (reference sequence). This CDR3 reads CASSLGRWEKLFF. The CDR3 region has the DNA TGTGCCAGCAGCTTAGGTCGGTGGGAAAAACTGTTTTTT.

This clonotype showed up just a few times. The chain joins TRBV13 to TRBJ1-2; D is unclear. The germline gives CDR1 PRHDT, CDR2 FYEKMQ (reference sequence). The CDR3 loop spans 14 amino acids. V was clipped by 4 bases and J by 1 base, with 10 bases between them. The CDR3 nucleotides read TGTGCCAGCAGCTCCGTGGGAGATAACTATGGCTACACCTTC. Translated: CASSSVGDNYGYTF.

The chain uses TRBV5-1 and TRBJ1-3; D remains unclear. The CDR3 covers 14 residues. Trimming took off 0 bases at V and 0 bases at J, with 4 bases between the two ends. In germline, CDR1 is SGHRS, CDR2 YFSETQ. The DNA for the CDR3 is TGCGCCAGCAGCTTGGACAGCTCTGGAAACACCATATATTTT. This encodes CASSLDSSGNTIYF.

This clonotype was counted many times. The CDR3 region has the DNA TGTGCCAGCAGTTTAAGGAGGGCCCGTGTCTATGGCTACACCTTC. It codes for CASSLRRARVYGYTF. The V gene is TRBV12-3 or TRBV12-4, the J gene TRBJ1-2; D is unresolved. CDR3 length: 15 amino acids. Trimming took off 2 bases at V and 4 bases at J, with 14 bases between the two ends.

This clonotype has a handful of counts. The chain uses TRBV7-2 and TRBJ2-1; TRBD2 agrees at 14 bases. J was trimmed by 7 bases and V by 4 bases; bases with no gene match: 3. Germline V gene data show CDR1 as SGHTA and CDR2 as FQGNSA. The CDR3 covers 15 residues. CDR3 residues: CASSSGLAGVNEQFF. The CDR3 nucleotides read TGTGCCAGCAGCTCGGGACTAGCGGGGGTAAATGAGCAGTTCTTC.

This clonotype was counted only a few times. This chain connects TRBV5-1 to TRBJ2-3; D remains unclear. The CDR3 is made up of 15 amino acids. V gave up 0 bases and J gave up 0 bases, with 8 bases separating them. Germline CDR1 is SGHRS and CDR2 is YFSETQ. In DNA form, the CDR3 reads TGCGCCAGCAGCTTGGCGGCCTTGAGCACAGATACGCAGTATTTT. It encodes CASSLAALSTDTQYF. The complete variable domain, with remaining parts taken from reference TRBV5-1 and TRBJ2-3, reads KAGVTQTPRYLIKTRGQQVTLSCSPISGHRSVSWYQQTPGQGLQFLFEYFSETQRNKGNFPGRFSGRQFSNSRSEMNVSTLELGDSALYLCASSLAALSTDTQYFGPGTRLTVL.

This clonotype was seen a single time. The chain recombines TRBV20-1 with TRBJ2-7; TRBD1 matches 9 bases. The V and J ends lost 3 bases and 3 bases, in that order; junction bases with no gene match: 6. The CDR3 runs 14 residues. Germline V gene data show CDR1 as DFQATT and CDR2 as SNEGSKA (reference sequence). CDR3 in DNA: TGCAGTGCTAGCCCGGGACAGGGAATCTACGAGCAGTACTTC. This translates into CSASPGQGIYEQYF.

This chain joins TRBV20-1 and TRBJ1-5; 7 bases line up with TRBD1. The ends lost 4 bases at V and 7 bases at J; junction bases unmatched: 10. CDR3 length: 14 amino acids. Germline V gives CDR1 DFQATT, CDR2 SNEGSKA (reference sequence). The CDR3 region has the DNA TGCAGTGCTACCTTGGCAGGGGGATCCCAGCCCCAGCATTTT. Residues: CSATLAGGSQPQHF.

V is TRBV4-3 and J is TRBJ2-3; possible D gene TRBD2, 6 bases. Trimming left V 4 bases short and J 0 bases short, with 17 bases between. Germline V gives CDR1 LGHNA, CDR2 YSLEER. The CDR3 covers 17 residues. The CDR3 DNA follows: TGCGCCAGCAGCCCCCGGGGACGGGGGTCTAGCACAGATACGCAGTATTTT. Its protein is CASSPRGRGSSTDTQYF.

CDR3 residues: CASSGSGQGWLETQYF. The DNA of the CDR3 is TGTGCCAGCAGCGGTAGTGGCCAGGGGTGGTTGGAGACCCAGTACTTC. V and J are TRBV7-9 and TRBJ2-5; D is perhaps TRBD1 (6 bases). The V end was cut by 5 bases, the J end by 5 bases, with 21 bases between. Germline CDR1 reads SEHNR; CDR2 reads FQNEAQ (reference sequence). CDR3 length: 16 residues.

This clonotype has a handful of counts. The rearrangement uses TRBV20-1 and TRBJ1-1, with a tentative D call TRBD1 (5 bases). V shed 6 bases and J shed 0 bases, with 11 bases lying between them. The CDR3 has 13 residues. Looked up from germline, CDR1 is DFQATT and CDR2 is SNEGSKA (reference sequence). In DNA, the CDR3 is TGCAGTGCAGCAGACAGCATGAACACTGAAGCTTTCTTT. Protein product: CSAADSMNTEAFF.

The chain is built from TRBV20-1 and TRBJ2-1; no definite D call. From germline, CDR1 is DFQATT and CDR2 SNEGSKA (reference sequence). CDR3 length: 12 amino acids. V lost 6 bases to trimming and J lost 7 bases, with 13 bases between them. CDR3 DNA sequence: TGCAGTGCCCATCTTTGGGGTAATGAGCAGTTCTTC. This encodes CSAHLWGNEQFF.

The chain joins TRBV29-1 to TRBJ1-3; D uncertain. V was shortened by 4 bases and J by 0 bases, with 7 bases between the two germline ends. This CDR3 is built from 13 residues. In germline, CDR1 is SQVTM, CDR2 ANQGSEA. The CDR3, as DNA: TGCAGCGTTGGCAGGAGCTCTGGAAACACCATATATTTT. It codes for CSVGRSSGNTIYF.